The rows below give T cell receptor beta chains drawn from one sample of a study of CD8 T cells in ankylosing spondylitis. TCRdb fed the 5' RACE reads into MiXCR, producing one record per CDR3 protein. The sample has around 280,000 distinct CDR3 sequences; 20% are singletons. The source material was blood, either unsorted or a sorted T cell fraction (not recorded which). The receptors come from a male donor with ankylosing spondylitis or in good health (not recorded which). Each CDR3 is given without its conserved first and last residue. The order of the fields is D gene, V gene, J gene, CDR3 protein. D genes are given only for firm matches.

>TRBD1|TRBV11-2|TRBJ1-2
ASSPGQDRGYT
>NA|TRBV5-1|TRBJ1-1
ASRTGPMNTEAF
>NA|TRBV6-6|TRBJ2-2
ASSYAVTGELF
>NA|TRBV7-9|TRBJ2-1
ASSLSASDHNEQF
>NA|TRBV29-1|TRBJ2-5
SVESLSESQGTQY
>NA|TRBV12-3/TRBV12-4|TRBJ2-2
ASSWADTGELF
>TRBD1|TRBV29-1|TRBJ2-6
SAAEGASGANVLT
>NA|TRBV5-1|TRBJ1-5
ASSPRGTGNQPQH
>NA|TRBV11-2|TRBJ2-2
ASSLTTTNTGELF
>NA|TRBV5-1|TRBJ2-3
ASGDLTSADTQY
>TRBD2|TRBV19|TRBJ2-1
ASSNRLAGGANEQF
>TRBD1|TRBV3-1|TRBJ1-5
ASSRSRQGGQPQH
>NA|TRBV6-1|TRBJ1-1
ASRSIARVNTEAF
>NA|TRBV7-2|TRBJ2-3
ASSLALLGRASTDTQY
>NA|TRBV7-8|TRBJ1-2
ASSLDRFGYT
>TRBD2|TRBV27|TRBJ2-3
ASSLGGRLTDTQY
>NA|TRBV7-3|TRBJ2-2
ASSLYPGELF
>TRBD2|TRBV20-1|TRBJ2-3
SAGYSGSDTQY
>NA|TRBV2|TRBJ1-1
ASLTGPQVGTEAF
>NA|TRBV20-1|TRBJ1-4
SAHFSGASRTNEKLF
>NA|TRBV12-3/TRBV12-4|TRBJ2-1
TSHWRGYYNEQF
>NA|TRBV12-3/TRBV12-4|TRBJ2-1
ASMTLNEQF
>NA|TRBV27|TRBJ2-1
ASSYPSWNEQF
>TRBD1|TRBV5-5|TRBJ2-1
ASSAGTEAYNERF